This T cell receptor beta chain was sequenced in a study of low-dose radiotherapy and immunotherapy resistance in tumors. As for the study in general: Cyclophosphamide went in intravenously at 200 mg/m2 every two weeks, one day before radiation and immunotherapy. Aspirin 300 mg, taken orally and daily, was given to patients for four cycles from cycle 1 day 1.

Priming of first-strand cDNA relied on TRAV- and TRBV-specific primers (covering alpha and beta chains). The TCRs were subjected to amplification over roughly 18 PCR cycles employing a constant-region primer in conjunction with a V-primer adapter. TCRdb itself ran the reads through MiXCR, one entry per CDR3 protein. Seen here are fewer than 50,000 distinct CDR3 sequences, 20% to 30% observed once, and the top ten hold around 10%. In regard to this clonotype: Germline is not matched at one junction end, which may reflect a read error.

Specified time point: after trial treatment. This sample's treatment: LDRT plus nivolumab, ipilimumab, low-dose cyclophosphamide and aspirin (RACIN trial). The presence of advanced solid tumors lacking tumor-infiltrating lymphocytes characterized eligible patients. The CDR3 spans 16 residues. The origin of this receptor is a male donor with prostate cancer. This material consisted of PBMCs, taken after low-dose radiotherapy plus immunotherapy. The genes are TRBV5-3 and TRBJ2-2; 10 bases match TRBD1. TRBV5-3 carries the ORF label, with uncertain function. The CDR3 nucleotides are TGTGCCAGCAGCTTGGCCGGGACAGGGGACACCGGGGAGCTGTTTTTT. The encoded protein is CASSLAGTGDTGELFF.